One and the same sample provided the 8 T cell receptor beta chains below, sequenced in a study of response to subunit inactivated influenza vaccine. TCRdb processed the RT-PCR reads anew with MiXCR; each CDR3 protein has one entry. Among around 710,000 distinct CDR3 sequences, approximately 15% were seen once, and the ten largest hold around 7%. The specimen comprised PBMCs from blood, sampled 14 to 15 days before vaccination. The receptors derive from a man in his fifties or sixties who received an inactivated influenza vaccine.

In DNA form, the CDR3 reads TGTGCCACCAGTGATTTGGGGGTAGCGGGCAATGAGCAGTTCTTC. Protein product: CATSDLGVAGNEQFF. The rearrangement links TRBV24-1 to TRBJ2-1; 7 nucleotides agree with TRBD2. V trimming: 0 bases; J trimming: 6 bases; junction bases outside the gene matches: 4. This CDR3 has 15 amino acids. Germline-derived CDR1 and CDR2 are KGHDR and SFDVKD.

This clonotype was seen a handful of times. CDR3 protein: CASRDSGGSTDTQYF. For the CDR3, the DNA is TGCGCCAGCAGGGACTCCGGCGGATCCACAGATACGCAGTATTTT. V and J are TRBV5-1 and TRBJ2-3, with D possibly matching TRBD2 (5 bases). The ends were cut back, 5 bases at V and 2 bases at J, with 15 bases in the middle. This CDR3 has 15 amino acids. Germline loops: CDR1 SGHRS, CDR2 YFSETQ.

The table lists this clonotype with a few counts. The J gene is TRBJ2-3, the V gene TRBV20-1, with 7 bases fitting TRBD1. V was clipped by 3 bases and J by 0 bases; unmatched bases: 6. The V gene's germline CDR1 is DFQATT and CDR2 SNEGSKA (reference sequence). The CDR3 has 15 residues. This chain's CDR3 is CSARENRGSTDTQYF. The CDR3 DNA reads as TGCAGTGCTAGGGAGAACAGGGGTAGCACAGATACGCAGTATTTT.

This clonotype was detected only a few times. The rearrangement uses TRBV29-1 and TRBJ2-7, with 9 bases lining up with TRBD2. Germline assignment: CDR1 SQVTM and CDR2 ANQGSEA. CDR3 length: 14 residues. Germline trimming cut 6 bases from V and 0 bases from J; bases unmatched to any gene: 6. The CDR3 DNA follows: TGCAGCGTCCGACTAGCGGAAAACTCCTACGAGCAGTACTTC. Protein sequence: CSVRLAENSYEQYF.

There are a few counts of this clonotype. The chain couples TRBV21-1 to TRBJ2-7. TRBV21-1 is flagged as a pseudogene. The CDR3 covers 11 residues. As DNA, the CDR3 is TGTGCCAGCAGAACCCCATACGAGCAGTACTTC. This gives the protein CASRTPYEQYF.

In this sample, this clonotype turned up many times. The chain joins TRBV3-1 to TRBJ1-2, with D possibly being TRBD1 (6 bases). CDR1 and CDR2 from the germline V gene are LGHDT and YNNKEL (reference sequence). Trimming left V 0 bases short and J 1 base short, with 15 bases between. This CDR3 is 17 amino acids long. As DNA, the CDR3 is TGTGCCAGCAGCCAAGAAACCGGGACATCGCGTAACTATGGCTACACCTTC. Translated: CASSQETGTSRNYGYTF. Together with reference TRBV3-1 and TRBJ1-2, the CDR3 gives the full variable domain: DTAVSQTPKYLVTQMGNDKSIKCEQNLGHDTMYWYKQDSKKFLKIMFSYNNKELIINETVPNRFSPKSPDKAHLNLHINSLELGDSAVYFCASSQETGTSRNYGYTFGSGTRLTVV.

The sample holds many counts of this clonotype. The V call is TRBV7-2, the J call TRBJ2-3; 9 positions match TRBD2. With V trimmed by 2 bases and J by 7 bases, 7 bases remained unmatched. CDR1 SGHTA and CDR2 FQGNSA come from the germline V gene. CDR3 length equals 15 residues. This CDR3 reads CASSLSLAGRHTQYF. For the CDR3, the DNA is TGTGCCAGCAGCTTATCACTAGCGGGCCGTCATACGCAGTATTTT.

The chain links TRBV12-3 or TRBV12-4 to TRBJ2-7; possibly TRBD2 for D (5 bases). The CDR3 contains 14 residues. The V gene lost 6 bases and the J gene lost 4 bases, with 16 bases spanning the gap. The chain's CDR3 is CASRTGLRGYEQYF. For the CDR3, the DNA is TGTGCCAGCAGGACGGGCCTACGGGGTTACGAGCAGTACTTC.